The sequence of this TCR beta chain was determined in a study of blood T cell repertoires in COVID-19. Across the study: The study drew acute and convalescent COVID-19 samples from the United States, Italy and Spain. In each case, the material was cDNA or gDNA derived from T cells, B-cell-depleted T cells, or PBMCs.

Original methodology: Amplifying reference gene primers gave estimates of nucleated cell counts. The method was immunoSEQ multiplex PCR; TCRdb's version includes in-frame clones alone and lacks a portion of them. V and J calls and clone size follow that table, whereas D and trimming were derived from the DNA. The table records 46,000 or so clones, roughly 90% of them present only once. The TCR comes from a man in his 70s with active COVID-19. The sample comprised peripheral blood.

In DNA, the CDR3 is TGTGCCAGCAGCTTTCCCCGCGGGGGGAACTATGGCTACACCTTC. Its translation is CASSFPRGGNYGYTF. The gene calls are TRBV5-6 and TRBJ1-2; possibly TRBD1 for D (5 bases). CDR3 length: 15 amino acids. The germline V gene encodes CDR1 SGHDT and CDR2 YYEEEE. V lost 2 bases to trimming and J lost 2 bases, with 13 bases between them.